This record concerns one TCR beta chain sequence. Measured with immunoSEQ multiplex PCR; TCRdb has only the in-frame clones, and not every one. In the table there are over 65,000 clones, roughly nine tenths of which are singletons. These data belong to a study of control samples from healthy donors and cancer patients. V shed 4 bases, J shed 4 bases, and the junction held 8 bases outside the gene matches. CDR1 and CDR2 (germline): MNHEY, SMNVEV (reference sequence). This CDR3 region has 16 residues. This chain links TRBV27 with TRBJ2-1; 9 positions agree with TRBD2. The sequenced material came from PBMCs. The receptor comes from a woman aged 50 to 60 with colorectal cancer. The CDR3 sequence: CASSSTAGGLYNEQFF. Written as DNA, the CDR3 is TGTGCCAGCAGTTCAACAGCGGGGGGTCTTTACAATGAGCAGTTCTTC.